This TCR beta chain derives from a study of beta chain features in type 1 diabetes (dated by TCRdb to 2016 to 2019). Broadly, across the study: No differences in mean age, gender distribution, total cell number or subset yield were found between patients and healthy donors. A total of about 110,000,000 sorted cells were examined across all samples, and a strong correlation was observed between cell number per subset and RNA yield. The study compared the TCRB repertoires of sorted circulating CD4+ T cell subsets in recently diagnosed type 1 diabetes patients with those in matched healthy donors. Naive and central memory subsets were obtained from all 30 or so donors, but regulatory and stem cell-like memory subsets were isolated from only 8 patients and 8 healthy donors.

The High Capacity cDNA Reverse Transcription Kit was used to reverse transcribe all of the isolated RNA, meaning that expressed TCRB transcripts were what got sequenced. Deep immunoSEQ sequencing was applied to naive, central memory and regulatory T cell samples, giving an average of roughly 3.3 million total reads per sample. Sorted cells were lysed in RLT buffer, and RNA was extracted using DNase-treated RNeasy Micro or Mini kits according to cell number. To prevent cross-contamination, each cell subset was processed individually, whereas patient and healthy donor samples were processed jointly. TCRB sequences were amplified from cDNA with the immunoSEQ multiplex PCR, producing 87-bp fragments spanning the CDR3 region. Amplicons were sequenced on the Illumina HiSeq platform. The original pipeline was this. Synthetic template baselines were used to correct PCR bias computationally, reads within Hamming distance 2 were collapsed, and singletons that could not be merged were discarded. Reads were aligned against IMGT so that V, D and J genes, CDR3 length and insertions or deletions at six rearrangement sites could be assigned. Within each subset, clonotype counts were normalized to sorted cell number, and only after that were true diversity and Gini coefficients computed with the tcR R package. Repertoire sharing was quantified using the overlap coefficient calculated on TCRB nucleotide sequences. TCRdb obtained this table from immuneACCESS and retained in-frame rearrangements with V and J assigned. These tables miss some clones; where compared with another copy, unresolved V genes account for less than half of the shortfall, and the remainder is unexplained. V and J calls and clone size follow that table, whereas D and trimming were derived from the DNA. The sample table records some 200,000 clones; approximately 11% of these occur just once. The top ten clonotypes cover 1% to 1.5% of the sample.

Taken from cysteine to phenylalanine, the CDR3 has 12 residues. Only the CDR3 region is kept as DNA, spanning 36 bases read in frame from base 1. CDR1 and CDR2 are drawn from the germline V gene: MDHEN, SYDVKM. Trimming removed 7 bases from V and 2 bases from J, leaving 7 bases between the germline ends. Each donor gave one peripheral blood draw, roughly 0.12 L on average, collected into heparinised tubes. Using a panel that included CD45RO, CCR7, CD25, CD127, CD95 and CD27, naive, central memory, regulatory and stem cell-like memory CD4+ T cells were sorted on a BD FACSAria II. A purity above 95% was achieved for all sorted populations. PBMCs were isolated immediately by Lymphoprep density gradient centrifugation and stained directly without culture. So that batch effects would be minimized, each experiment stained and sorted samples in pairs, pairing one healthy donor with one patient. Summary of the overall study and its limitations: Fewer insertions and more nucleotide deletions at VDJ recombination sites were observed in patients with type 1 diabetes, implying thymic rearrangement abnormalities. Only small numbers of individuals were included in the HLA sub-analyses, which left unresolved whether HLA type had any influence on TCRB rearrangement. Because cDNA was sequenced instead of genomic DNA, highly expressing activated cells could be over-represented, though the groups showed no difference in activation or CD3 levels. Shorter templates might have been favored by PCR, but patient and control samples were amplified and corrected together, so both groups would have been affected equally by any skew. A moderate but significant shortening of TCRB CDR3 length was observed in type 1 diabetes patients in all four CD4+ subsets. Naive, central memory and regulatory TCRB repertoires appeared to be more similar among patients than among healthy donors.

As concerns this clone: What this receptor recognizes is not known. No base quality information exists; no much larger clone differs at one position.

Sequences were obtained from central memory CD4+ T cells from blood. This clonotype was sampled from a man younger than 35 in good health. Recombination linked TRBV28 to TRBJ2-3; the D segment cannot be called with confidence. In nucleotide form, the sequence is TGTGCCAGCATGGGCGACACAGATACGCAGTATTTT. Translation gives CASMGDTDTQYF.